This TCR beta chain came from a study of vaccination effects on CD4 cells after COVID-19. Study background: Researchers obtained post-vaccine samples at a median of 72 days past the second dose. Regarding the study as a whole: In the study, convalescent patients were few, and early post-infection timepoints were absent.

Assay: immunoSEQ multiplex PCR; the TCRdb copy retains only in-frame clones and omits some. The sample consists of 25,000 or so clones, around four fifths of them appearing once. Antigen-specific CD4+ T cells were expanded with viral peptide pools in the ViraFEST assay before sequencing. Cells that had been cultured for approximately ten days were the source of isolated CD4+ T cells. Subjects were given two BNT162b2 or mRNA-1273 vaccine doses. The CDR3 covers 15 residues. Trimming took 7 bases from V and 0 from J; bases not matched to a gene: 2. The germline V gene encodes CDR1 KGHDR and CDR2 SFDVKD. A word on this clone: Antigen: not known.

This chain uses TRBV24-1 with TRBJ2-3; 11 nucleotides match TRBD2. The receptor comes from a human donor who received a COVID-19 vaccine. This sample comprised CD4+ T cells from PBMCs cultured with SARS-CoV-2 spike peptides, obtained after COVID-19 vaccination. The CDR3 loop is CATSSSGGSTDTQYF. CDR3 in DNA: TGTGCCACCAGCTCTAGCGGGGGGAGCACAGATACGCAGTATTTT.